This record covers a single T cell receptor beta chain. The antigen is not known. TCRdb keeps only in-frame clones here, not all; method: immunoSEQ multiplex PCR. The sample holds roughly 110,000 clones, about 93% seen once. This sample was included in a study of siplizumab effects on memory and regulatory T cells. Study-level results: A mean of approximately 70% of mappable alloreactive CD4+ clones were Treg-derived with siplizumab, compared with 25% to 30% in controls.

CDR3 length equals 12 residues. Trimming cost V 7 bases and J 2 bases, with 8 bases left between them. Germline assignment: CDR1 SNHLY and CDR2 FYNNEI. The chain recombines TRBV2 with TRBJ1-2, with a tentative D call TRBD1 (5 bases). This sequence originates from a human donor in good health. Sequencing was performed on non-Treg CD4+ T cells sorted from blood. The CDR3, as DNA: TGTGCCAGCATGGGACGGAACTATGGCTACACCTTC. Translated, it gives CASMGRNYGYTF.